This paragraph reports one T cell receptor beta chain. The data originate from a study of CD8 T cells in Susac syndrome. It was with random hexamers that roughly 0.5 to 1 ug RNA was reverse transcribed. Across 54 Vbeta and 13 Jbeta, TCR beta CDR3 was amplified with immunoSEQ multiplex PCR. TCRdb passed the immunoSEQ multiplex PCR reads through MiXCR, listing each CDR3 protein once. The sample has a few hundred thousand distinct CDR3 sequences; 95% are singletons. Per the germline V gene, CDR1 is SQVTM and CDR2 is ANQGSEA. This CDR3 has 11 amino acids. The V and J ends lost 1 base and 4 bases respectively, with 4 bases between them.

Sequencing was carried out using CD4+ T cells from PBMCs. The chain links TRBV29-1 to TRBJ1-2; D is undetermined. This TCR was recovered from a human donor with multiple sclerosis. The CDR3 sequence is CSVEASYGYTF. DNA for the CDR3: TGCAGCGTTGAAGCCAGCTATGGCTACACCTTC.